The rows below give T cell receptor beta chains drawn from one sample of a study of CD8 T cells in ankylosing spondylitis. TCRdb recomputed calls from the 5' RACE reads with MiXCR, one row per CDR3 protein. The repertoire holds roughly 700,000 distinct CDR3 sequences, with roughly 19% as singletons. Sample: blood, either unsorted or a sorted T cell fraction (not recorded which). These receptors all come from a male donor with ankylosing spondylitis. Each CDR3 is given with its conserved first and last residue. The order of the fields is D gene, clone size, V gene, J gene, CDR3 DNA, CDR3 protein. D genes are given only for firm matches. Rows give clone size only sometimes, using once, few, many, or a class for an expanded clone.

d_call: TRBD1; clone_size: -; v_call: TRBV10-3; j_call: TRBJ2-3; cdr3_nt: TGTGCCATACAGGGGGCAGCAGATACGCAGTATTTT; cdr3_aa: CAIQGAADTQYF
d_call: TRBD2; clone_size: -; v_call: TRBV12-3/TRBV12-4; j_call: TRBJ2-2; cdr3_nt: TGTGCCAGCAGTGCGGGACTAGCGGGGACAAAAAGCGGGGAGCTGTTTTTT; cdr3_aa: CASSAGLAGTKSGELFF
d_call: TRBD1; clone_size: few; v_call: TRBV10-3; j_call: TRBJ1-4; cdr3_nt: TGTGCCACCAGGGGGGGGGCCGCAACTAATGAAAAACTGTTTTTT; cdr3_aa: CATRGGAATNEKLFF
d_call: -; clone_size: few; v_call: TRBV2; j_call: TRBJ1-6; cdr3_nt: TGTGCCAGCATGGCCGGACACCTTAATTCACCCCTCCACTTT; cdr3_aa: CASMAGHLNSPLHF
d_call: -; clone_size: -; v_call: TRBV29-1; j_call: TRBJ2-1; cdr3_nt: TGCAGCGTGGGGGCCTACAATGAGCAGTTCTTC; cdr3_aa: CSVGAYNEQFF
d_call: -; clone_size: -; v_call: TRBV7-8; j_call: TRBJ1-5; cdr3_nt: TGTGCCAGCAGCTTAGGCACAGGAGGATACAATCAGCCCCAGCATTTT; cdr3_aa: CASSLGTGGYNQPQHF
d_call: -; clone_size: few; v_call: TRBV20-1; j_call: TRBJ1-5; cdr3_nt: TGCAGTGCCGAGAAGTCCGGATCGGGACGCAATCAGCCCCAGCATTTT; cdr3_aa: CSAEKSGSGRNQPQHF
d_call: TRBD1; clone_size: -; v_call: TRBV6-5; j_call: TRBJ1-1; cdr3_nt: TGTGCCAGCAGTTACTGGGGACAGTCTGAAGCTTTCTTT; cdr3_aa: CASSYWGQSEAFF
d_call: -; clone_size: once; v_call: TRBV7-3; j_call: TRBJ2-3; cdr3_nt: TGTGCCAGCAGCTTAAGTCGGGATGCGGGGACAGATACGCAGTATTTT; cdr3_aa: CASSLSRDAGTDTQYF
d_call: TRBD2; clone_size: few; v_call: TRBV7-9; j_call: TRBJ2-3; cdr3_nt: TGTGCCAGCAGACCTGGGGGTAGCGGGACAGATACGCAGTATTTT; cdr3_aa: CASRPGGSGTDTQYF
d_call: -; clone_size: few; v_call: TRBV6-1; j_call: TRBJ2-6; cdr3_nt: TGTGCCAGCAGTGGTTACATTGGCTCTGGGGCCAACGTCCTGACTTTC; cdr3_aa: CASSGYIGSGANVLTF
d_call: TRBD2; clone_size: few; v_call: TRBV5-1; j_call: TRBJ2-2; cdr3_nt: TGCGCCAGCAGCTCCGGTAGCGGGAGAGGGACCGGGGAGCTGTTTTTT; cdr3_aa: CASSSGSGRGTGELFF
d_call: -; clone_size: many; v_call: TRBV7-2; j_call: TRBJ1-1; cdr3_nt: TGTGCCAGCAGCTTATTCCAGTCAGGGCATACTGAAGCTTTCTTT; cdr3_aa: CASSLFQSGHTEAFF
d_call: TRBD2; clone_size: -; v_call: TRBV7-9; j_call: TRBJ2-7; cdr3_nt: TGTGCCAGCAGCCACAAAGCGGGAGGTTCCTACGAGCAGTACTTC; cdr3_aa: CASSHKAGGSYEQYF
d_call: TRBD2; clone_size: few; v_call: TRBV28; j_call: TRBJ2-1; cdr3_nt: TGTGCCAGCAGTTTTGGACTAGCGGGAGCTAGGAGTGAGCAGTTCTTC; cdr3_aa: CASSFGLAGARSEQFF
d_call: TRBD2; clone_size: -; v_call: TRBV4-3; j_call: TRBJ2-1; cdr3_nt: TGCGCCAGCAGCCCCGGGACTAGCGGAGGGGGGCCTAACAATGAGCAGTTCTTC; cdr3_aa: CASSPGTSGGGPNNEQFF
d_call: -; clone_size: -; v_call: TRBV12-3/TRBV12-4; j_call: TRBJ1-6; cdr3_nt: TGTGCCAGCAGCCGGGACTTCGGGAATTCACCCCTCCACTTT; cdr3_aa: CASSRDFGNSPLHF
d_call: TRBD1; clone_size: few; v_call: TRBV7-2; j_call: TRBJ1-2; cdr3_nt: TGTGCCAGCAGCCCACGCCAGGGGGCCAGCTATGGCTACACCTTC; cdr3_aa: CASSPRQGASYGYTF
d_call: TRBD2; clone_size: few; v_call: TRBV12-3/TRBV12-4; j_call: TRBJ2-6; cdr3_nt: TGTGCCAGCAGTTTAGCGGGGGGGTTTGGGGCCAACGTCCTGACTTTC; cdr3_aa: CASSLAGGFGANVLTF
d_call: -; clone_size: few; v_call: TRBV29-1; j_call: TRBJ2-5; cdr3_nt: TGCAGCGTTGATCCCGCAGGGTTCTCCCAAGAGACCCAGTACTTC; cdr3_aa: CSVDPAGFSQETQYF
d_call: -; clone_size: -; v_call: TRBV11-1; j_call: TRBJ1-5; cdr3_nt: TGTGCCAGCAGCTTAAGCAGATATCAGCCCCAGCATTTT; cdr3_aa: CASSLSRYQPQHF
d_call: -; clone_size: few; v_call: TRBV29-1; j_call: TRBJ2-5; cdr3_nt: TGCAGCGTTGACCCGACATCACAAGAGACCCAGTACTTC; cdr3_aa: CSVDPTSQETQYF
d_call: TRBD1; clone_size: -; v_call: TRBV20-1; j_call: TRBJ2-7; cdr3_nt: TGCAGTGCAACGACAGGGTTCTCCTACGAGCAGTACTTC; cdr3_aa: CSATTGFSYEQYF
d_call: -; clone_size: few; v_call: TRBV12-3/TRBV12-4; j_call: TRBJ1-3; cdr3_nt: TGTGCCAGCAGTCCCACGGGGTTTGGGGGAAACACCATATATTTT; cdr3_aa: CASSPTGFGGNTIYF
d_call: -; clone_size: -; v_call: TRBV20-1; j_call: TRBJ1-1; cdr3_nt: TGCAGTGCTAAAGATAAGATGACGGAAGCTTTCTTT; cdr3_aa: CSAKDKMTEAFF
d_call: TRBD1; clone_size: once; v_call: TRBV9; j_call: TRBJ2-1; cdr3_nt: TGTGCCAGCAGCGTGGGGACAGGAAAAGGGTCCTACAATGAGCAGTTCTTC; cdr3_aa: CASSVGTGKGSYNEQFF
d_call: -; clone_size: many; v_call: TRBV12-3/TRBV12-4; j_call: TRBJ2-1; cdr3_nt: TGTGCCAGCAGTTTAGCGGTGACTATCGATGAGCAGTTCTTC; cdr3_aa: CASSLAVTIDEQFF
d_call: -; clone_size: -; v_call: TRBV6-2/TRBV6-3; j_call: TRBJ2-5; cdr3_nt: TGTGCCAGCAGTTACTCGACTCGGCCCCCGTGGACGCAGAATCAAGAGACCCAGTACTTC; cdr3_aa: CASSYSTRPPWTQNQETQYF
d_call: TRBD1; clone_size: -; v_call: TRBV6-5; j_call: TRBJ2-2; cdr3_nt: TGTGCCAGCAGTTACTCTTTTGGGGACAGGGGTCCCGGGGAGCTGTTTTTT; cdr3_aa: CASSYSFGDRGPGELFF
d_call: TRBD2; clone_size: -; v_call: TRBV5-1; j_call: TRBJ2-1; cdr3_nt: TGCGCCAGCAGCAAAGTGGAGCGGGGGGGCGGCTCTGAGCAGTTCTTC; cdr3_aa: CASSKVERGGGSEQFF
d_call: TRBD1; clone_size: -; v_call: TRBV5-6; j_call: TRBJ2-7; cdr3_nt: TGTGCCAGCAGCCTATTGGACAGGGGGAGCGGCGAGCAGTACTTC; cdr3_aa: CASSLLDRGSGEQYF
d_call: -; clone_size: once; v_call: TRBV28; j_call: TRBJ2-7; cdr3_nt: TGTGCCAGCAGCCGAAAACCGGGACTCAGGGAGCAGTACTTC; cdr3_aa: CASSRKPGLREQYF
d_call: -; clone_size: few; v_call: TRBV5-6; j_call: TRBJ2-5; cdr3_nt: TGTGCCAGCAGCTTGGACGCCAGACAGGACCAAGAGACCCAGTACTTC; cdr3_aa: CASSLDARQDQETQYF
d_call: -; clone_size: -; v_call: TRBV7-7; j_call: TRBJ2-7; cdr3_nt: TGTGCTAGCAGCTTAGGGGGGCAACACGAGCAGTACTTC; cdr3_aa: CASSLGGQHEQYF
d_call: TRBD1; clone_size: few; v_call: TRBV14; j_call: TRBJ1-4; cdr3_nt: TGTGCCAGCAGCCAACCTACAGGGGGTAATGAAAAACTGTTTTTT; cdr3_aa: CASSQPTGGNEKLFF
d_call: -; clone_size: -; v_call: TRBV2; j_call: TRBJ2-2; cdr3_nt: TGTGCCAGCAATGTTTTAGTCGGCGGGGAGCTGTTTTTT; cdr3_aa: CASNVLVGGELFF
d_call: -; clone_size: few; v_call: TRBV5-1; j_call: TRBJ2-1; cdr3_nt: TGCGCCAGCAGCTTGACCAGGGGCCATGAGCAGTTCTTC; cdr3_aa: CASSLTRGHEQFF
d_call: TRBD2; clone_size: -; v_call: TRBV12-3/TRBV12-4; j_call: TRBJ2-1; cdr3_nt: TGTGCCAGCAGAAAGCGGGAGGTCGGTGACAATGAGCAGTTCTTC; cdr3_aa: CASRKREVGDNEQFF
d_call: -; clone_size: many; v_call: TRBV12-3/TRBV12-4; j_call: TRBJ1-5; cdr3_nt: TGTGCCAGCAGGGCGGGGGCACAGCCCCAGCATTTT; cdr3_aa: CASRAGAQPQHF
d_call: TRBD2; clone_size: -; v_call: TRBV7-3; j_call: TRBJ2-1; cdr3_nt: TGTGCCAGCAGCCCCCAAGCGGGAGGTACATACAATGAGCAGTTCTTC; cdr3_aa: CASSPQAGGTYNEQFF
d_call: TRBD2; clone_size: -; v_call: TRBV5-1; j_call: TRBJ2-7; cdr3_nt: TGCGCCAGCAGCTTGGCCACTAGCGGGGGGTCCTACGAACAGTACTTC; cdr3_aa: CASSLATSGGSYEQYF
d_call: TRBD1; clone_size: few; v_call: TRBV5-1; j_call: TRBJ2-7; cdr3_nt: TGCGCCAGCAGCTTGGACAGGGGGCCCCTCTACGAGCAGTACTTC; cdr3_aa: CASSLDRGPLYEQYF
d_call: TRBD2; clone_size: -; v_call: TRBV6-5; j_call: TRBJ2-7; cdr3_nt: TGTGCCAGCAGTTCCACGGGGGGGGCGTCCTACGAGCAGTACTTC; cdr3_aa: CASSSTGGASYEQYF
d_call: TRBD2; clone_size: few; v_call: TRBV6-1; j_call: TRBJ2-3; cdr3_nt: TGTGCCAGCAGCTCTAGCGGGGGCCGGTACACAGATACGCAGTATTTT; cdr3_aa: CASSSSGGRYTDTQYF
d_call: TRBD1; clone_size: few; v_call: TRBV4-1; j_call: TRBJ1-1; cdr3_nt: TGCGCCAGCAGCCCCCGGACAGGGGATGACACTGAAGCTTTCTTT; cdr3_aa: CASSPRTGDDTEAFF
d_call: -; clone_size: few; v_call: TRBV2; j_call: TRBJ1-2; cdr3_nt: TGTGCCAGCACACGAGACTCAGGGTTCGCCTTC; cdr3_aa: CASTRDSGFAF
d_call: TRBD1; clone_size: few; v_call: TRBV11-1; j_call: TRBJ2-2; cdr3_nt: TGTGCCAGCAGACGATCCGGGACAGGGAGCACCGGGGAGCTGTTTTTT; cdr3_aa: CASRRSGTGSTGELFF
d_call: TRBD1; clone_size: -; v_call: TRBV29-1; j_call: TRBJ2-4; cdr3_nt: TGCAGCGTTGAAGGACAGGGGGCATTCTTCGGAAACATTCAGTACTTC; cdr3_aa: CSVEGQGAFFGNIQYF
d_call: TRBD1; clone_size: few; v_call: TRBV4-1; j_call: TRBJ1-1; cdr3_nt: TGCGCCAGCAGCTTCGGGACAGACACCATGAACACTGAAGCTTTCTTT; cdr3_aa: CASSFGTDTMNTEAFF
d_call: -; clone_size: few; v_call: TRBV18; j_call: TRBJ2-3; cdr3_nt: TGTGCCAGCTCACCACCGGCGCAGACTACCACAGATACGCAGTATTTT; cdr3_aa: CASSPPAQTTTDTQYF
d_call: TRBD1; clone_size: -; v_call: TRBV12-3/TRBV12-4; j_call: TRBJ1-1; cdr3_nt: TGTGCCAGCAGTTTAGAGGACAGGGGAAGGACTGAAGCTTTCTTT; cdr3_aa: CASSLEDRGRTEAFF
d_call: -; clone_size: many; v_call: TRBV12-3/TRBV12-4; j_call: TRBJ2-1; cdr3_nt: TGTGCCAGCAGTTTGTTCGGGACCCTCCTACAAGTCGGGTCCTACAATGAGCAGTTCTTC; cdr3_aa: CASSLFGTLLQVGSYNEQFF
d_call: -; clone_size: few; v_call: TRBV6-1; j_call: TRBJ1-1; cdr3_nt: TGTGCCAGCACCCCTCGGGCGCCGAACACTGAAGCTTTCTTT; cdr3_aa: CASTPRAPNTEAFF
d_call: -; clone_size: few; v_call: TRBV20-1; j_call: TRBJ2-1; cdr3_nt: TGCAGTGCTCGAGCCGGGACCCCCATCAATGAGCAGTTCTTC; cdr3_aa: CSARAGTPINEQFF
d_call: -; clone_size: few; v_call: TRBV3-1; j_call: TRBJ2-5; cdr3_nt: TGTGCCAGCAGCCAAGGTCCACGGAGCCAAGAGACCCAGTACTTC; cdr3_aa: CASSQGPRSQETQYF
d_call: TRBD1; clone_size: few; v_call: TRBV2; j_call: TRBJ2-7; cdr3_nt: TGTGCCAGTGAGGGACAGTCCTACGAGCAGTACTTC; cdr3_aa: CASEGQSYEQYF
d_call: -; clone_size: -; v_call: TRBV7-9; j_call: TRBJ2-2; cdr3_nt: TGTGCCAGCAGCTTAGCGATGGGGACCGTCCCAACCGGGGAGCTGTTTTTT; cdr3_aa: CASSLAMGTVPTGELFF